The text below deals with one T cell receptor (beta chain). Its target antigen remains unknown. It has no much larger one-base neighbor in the sample; base qualities were not kept. Libraries were built with the immunoSEQ multiplex PCR assay. Sourced from immuneACCESS, this table was stored by TCRdb with only in-frame sequences that have V and J called. A share of the clones is absent; for the studies checked, an unresolved V gene accounts for under half, and the remainder has no known explanation. Recorded for this sample are about 250,000 clones; over 75% of them occurred a single time. The ten largest clones add up to less than 15% of the sample. The sample originates from a study of control samples from healthy donors and cancer patients (TCRdb year 2020). Relative to germline, V is 5 bases shorter and J is 0 bases shorter, with 8 bases between their ends. The CDR3 spans 14 residues, from the cysteine through the phenylalanine. The read is trimmed to its CDR3 DNA, 42 bases read in frame from base 1. Reading the germline V gene gives CDR1 SGHTA and CDR2 FQGNSA.

Sequenced sample: PBMCs. The sequence is built from TRBV7-2 and TRBJ2-1, with no confidently assigned D gene. The receptor comes from a woman aged 55-69 years with lung cancer. The sequenced DNA: TGTGCCAGCAGCCCGTCGAGCTCCTACAATGAGCAGTTCTTC. Translated, this is CASSPSSSYNEQFF.